Listed below are T cell receptor beta chains from one sample, sequenced in a study of T cell changes during pregnancy in multiple sclerosis. Sequencing was performed with immunoSEQ multiplex PCR; in TCRdb, only in-frame clones are kept and a portion is missing. The sample shows about 72,000 clones, about 89% of them seen only once. The sequences come from peripheral blood, collected in the second trimester of pregnancy. Every receptor here comes from a female donor with multiple sclerosis, enrolled in a pregnancy study. Each CDR3 is given with its conserved first and last residue. A D gene is named only where the DNA matches it firmly. Clone size is stated in some rows and not others, as once, few, many or a class when expanded.

j_call: TRBJ2-2; d_call: -; v_call: TRBV25-1; clone_size: -; cdr3_aa: CAASGGRGRGNTGELFF; cdr3_nt: TGTGCCGCCTCCGGGGGAAGGGGGCGAGGGAACACCGGGGAGCTGTTTTTT
j_call: TRBJ2-2; d_call: -; v_call: TRBV6-5; clone_size: -; cdr3_aa: CASRERGGDTGELFF; cdr3_nt: TGTGCCAGCAGAGAACGGGGCGGGGACACCGGGGAGCTGTTTTTT
j_call: TRBJ1-1; d_call: -; v_call: TRBV29-1; clone_size: -; cdr3_aa: CSASWRLSNTEAFF; cdr3_nt: TGCAGCGCCAGTTGGCGGTTATCGAACACTGAAGCTTTCTTT
j_call: TRBJ1-2; d_call: -; v_call: TRBV7-2; clone_size: -; cdr3_aa: CASSLEGGMGDYGYTF; cdr3_nt: TGTGCCAGCAGCTTAGAGGGCGGGATGGGAGACTATGGCTACACCTTC
j_call: TRBJ2-7; d_call: TRBD1; v_call: TRBV14; clone_size: -; cdr3_aa: CASSQEWSRGYEQYF; cdr3_nt: TGTGCCAGCAGCCAAGAGTGGAGCAGGGGGTACGAGCAGTACTTC
j_call: TRBJ2-6; d_call: -; v_call: TRBV7-3; clone_size: -; cdr3_aa: CASSFGVLRRWANVLTF; cdr3_nt: TGTGCCAGCAGCTTCGGGGTCCTCCGAAGGTGGGCCAACGTCCTGACTTTC
j_call: TRBJ2-7; d_call: TRBD1; v_call: TRBV2; clone_size: -; cdr3_aa: CASRVGQGNYEQYF; cdr3_nt: TGTGCCAGCAGGGTGGGACAGGGAAACTACGAGCAGTACTTC
j_call: TRBJ2-1; d_call: -; v_call: TRBV19; clone_size: once; cdr3_aa: CASRGQGYNEQFF; cdr3_nt: TGTGCCAGTAGGGGGCAAGGATACAATGAGCAGTTCTTC
j_call: TRBJ2-4; d_call: -; v_call: TRBV5-4; clone_size: -; cdr3_aa: CASSLEIAAVEYF; cdr3_nt: TGTGCCAGCAGCTTGGAGATAGCGGCGGTCGAGTACTTC
j_call: TRBJ2-3; d_call: TRBD2; v_call: TRBV10-1; clone_size: -; cdr3_aa: CASSVGLAGGPHTQYF; cdr3_nt: TGCGCCAGCAGTGTAGGACTAGCGGGGGGGCCACATACGCAGTATTTT
j_call: TRBJ1-2; d_call: TRBD1; v_call: TRBV23-1; clone_size: -; cdr3_aa: CASSQYETGGESPHGYTF; cdr3_nt: TGCGCCAGCAGTCAATATGAGACAGGGGGCGAATCTCCCCATGGCTACACCTTC
j_call: TRBJ1-2; d_call: -; v_call: TRBV29-1; clone_size: -; cdr3_aa: CSAGQNYGYTF; cdr3_nt: TGCAGCGCCGGACAGAACTATGGCTACACCTTC
j_call: TRBJ2-7; d_call: TRBD2; v_call: TRBV5-1; clone_size: -; cdr3_aa: CASDRGSGGARTYEQYF; cdr3_nt: TGCGCCTCCGACAGAGGTAGCGGGGGGGCCAGGACCTACGAGCAGTACTTC
j_call: TRBJ1-3; d_call: -; v_call: TRBV19; clone_size: -; cdr3_aa: CASSIPHDRSSGNTIYF; cdr3_nt: TGTGCCAGTAGTATCCCCCATGACAGGAGCTCTGGAAACACCATATATTTT
j_call: TRBJ2-7; d_call: TRBD1; v_call: TRBV10-3; clone_size: -; cdr3_aa: CAISGKTGGSSEQYF; cdr3_nt: TGTGCCATCAGTGGCAAAACAGGGGGCTCTTCCGAGCAGTACTTC
j_call: TRBJ1-3; d_call: -; v_call: TRBV21-1; clone_size: once; cdr3_aa: CASSPCRGNTIYF; cdr3_nt: TGTGCCAGCAGCCCCTGTAGAGGAAACACCATATATTTT
j_call: TRBJ2-3; d_call: -; v_call: TRBV5-1; clone_size: -; cdr3_aa: CASSLEGASTDTQYF; cdr3_nt: TGCGCCAGCAGCTTGGAAGGGGCTAGCACAGATACGCAGTATTTT
j_call: TRBJ1-1; d_call: -; v_call: TRBV4-2; clone_size: -; cdr3_aa: CASSLGGRDTEAFF; cdr3_nt: TGTGCCAGCAGCCTCGGGGGGCGGGACACTGAAGCTTTCTTT
j_call: TRBJ1-1; d_call: -; v_call: TRBV7-2; clone_size: -; cdr3_aa: CASSLMTGGGGTEAFF; cdr3_nt: TGTGCCAGCAGCTTGATGACAGGAGGCGGAGGCACTGAAGCTTTCTTT
j_call: TRBJ2-3; d_call: TRBD2; v_call: TRBV4-1; clone_size: -; cdr3_aa: CASSQDVAGPDTQYF; cdr3_nt: TGCGCCAGCAGCCAAGATGTAGCGGGCCCAGATACGCAGTATTTT
j_call: TRBJ1-5; d_call: -; v_call: TRBV19; clone_size: -; cdr3_aa: CASSISTPIQPQHF; cdr3_nt: TGTGCCAGTAGTATATCCACCCCTATTCAGCCCCAGCATTTT
j_call: TRBJ2-7; d_call: TRBD1; v_call: TRBV7-2; clone_size: once; cdr3_aa: CASSYPAYRGRYEQYF; cdr3_nt: TGTGCCAGCAGCTATCCAGCCTACAGGGGCCGCTACGAGCAGTACTTC
j_call: TRBJ1-1; d_call: -; v_call: TRBV27; clone_size: once; cdr3_aa: CASSLRSTEAFF; cdr3_nt: TGTGCCAGCAGTTTACGGAGTACTGAAGCTTTCTTT
j_call: TRBJ1-2; d_call: TRBD1; v_call: TRBV7-6; clone_size: -; cdr3_aa: CASSTADRVLYGYTF; cdr3_nt: TGTGCCAGCAGCACCGCGGACAGGGTGCTCTATGGCTACACCTTC
j_call: TRBJ2-5; d_call: TRBD2; v_call: TRBV11-2; clone_size: once; cdr3_aa: CASSSNRGLAGETQYF; cdr3_nt: TGTGCCAGCAGCTCAAATCGGGGACTAGCGGGGGAGACCCAGTACTTC
j_call: TRBJ2-2; d_call: -; v_call: TRBV9; clone_size: -; cdr3_aa: CASSVIGGGELFF; cdr3_nt: TGTGCCAGCAGCGTAATCGGGGGCGGGGAGCTGTTTTTT
j_call: TRBJ2-7; d_call: -; v_call: TRBV7-9; clone_size: -; cdr3_aa: CASSLPPSGTLPYEQYF; cdr3_nt: TGTGCCAGCAGCCTCCCCCCCTCAGGTACCCTTCCCTACGAGCAGTACTTC
j_call: TRBJ1-2; d_call: -; v_call: TRBV9; clone_size: -; cdr3_aa: CASSATLPGHGYTF; cdr3_nt: TGTGCCAGCAGCGCGACCCTTCCGGGTCATGGCTACACCTTC
j_call: TRBJ2-2; d_call: -; v_call: TRBV11-2; clone_size: few; cdr3_aa: CASSFYTSTGELFF; cdr3_nt: TGTGCCAGCAGCTTTTATACTAGCACCGGGGAGCTGTTTTTT
j_call: TRBJ1-5; d_call: -; v_call: TRBV19; clone_size: -; cdr3_aa: CASSWEDLLLGQPQHF; cdr3_nt: TGTGCCAGTAGTTGGGAGGATCTTCTTTTGGGTCAGCCCCAGCATTTT
j_call: TRBJ1-5; d_call: -; v_call: TRBV4-2; clone_size: -; cdr3_aa: CASSQGEGGLQPQHF; cdr3_nt: TGTGCCAGCAGCCAAGGTGAGGGGGGGCTTCAGCCCCAGCATTTT
j_call: TRBJ2-1; d_call: -; v_call: TRBV7-2; clone_size: -; cdr3_aa: CASKTSRVRNEQFF; cdr3_nt: TGTGCCAGCAAGACCAGCCGGGTGAGGAATGAGCAGTTCTTC
j_call: TRBJ1-1; d_call: -; v_call: TRBV7-9; clone_size: -; cdr3_aa: CASSLNPGTEAFF; cdr3_nt: TGTGCCAGCAGCTTAAACCCAGGGACTGAAGCTTTCTTT
j_call: TRBJ2-7; d_call: -; v_call: TRBV2; clone_size: -; cdr3_aa: CASKTYRGGYEQYF; cdr3_nt: TGTGCCAGCAAGACCTACAGGGGGGGCTACGAGCAGTACTTC